Listed below are T cell receptor beta chains from one sample, sequenced in a study of CD8 T cells in Susac syndrome. MiXCR, run by TCRdb on the immunoSEQ multiplex PCR reads, gives a single entry per CDR3 protein. The sample includes 150,000 to 200,000 distinct CDR3 sequences, approximately 95% of them seen just once. Sequenced input: CD8+ T cells from PBMCs. These receptors were obtained from a human donor with multiple sclerosis. Each CDR3 is given with its conserved first and last residue. D genes are given only for firm matches. Clone size is shown for a subset of rows, as once, few, many or a class of expanded clone.

>TRBV6-6|.|TRBJ2-7|.
CASSYLPSAYEQYF
TGTGCCAGCAGTTACCTCCCTAGCGCCTACGAGCAGTACTTC
>TRBV27|.|TRBJ1-1|once
CASSPPPDANTEAFF
TGTGCCAGCAGTCCCCCGCCCGACGCCAACACTGAAGCTTTCTTT
>TRBV27|TRBD2|TRBJ2-5|.
CASSHSGGEETQYF
TGTGCCAGCAGCCACAGCGGGGGGGAAGAGACCCAGTACTTC
>TRBV20-1|.|TRBJ2-5|.
CSATPQTQYF
TGCAGTGCTACTCCACAGACCCAGTACTTC
>TRBV27|.|TRBJ2-7|once
CASRKGGTLYEQYF
TGTGCCAGCAGGAAAGGGGGGACATTGTACGAGCAGTACTTC
>TRBV27|.|TRBJ2-3|.
CASIEEGVTDTQYF
TGTGCCAGCATCGAGGAAGGGGTTACAGATACGCAGTATTTT
>TRBV7-2|.|TRBJ2-2|.
CASSLVGELFF
TGTGCCAGCAGCTTAGTCGGGGAGCTGTTTTTT
>TRBV7-9|.|TRBJ1-2|.
CASSHDGAQYGYTF
TGTGCCAGCAGCCATGACGGAGCACAATACGGCTACACCTTC
>TRBV7-8|.|TRBJ1-4|.
CASSLLGAGEKLFF
TGTGCCAGCAGCTTATTGGGGGCCGGGGAAAAACTGTTTTTT
>TRBV3-1|.|TRBJ2-7|.
CASSQPSGSRAYEQYF
TGTGCCAGCAGCCAGCCGTCGGGGTCAAGAGCCTACGAGCAGTACTTC
>TRBV28|TRBD1|TRBJ2-5|.
CASSLGTGGQETQYF
TGTGCCAGCAGTTTGGGGACAGGGGGCCAAGAGACCCAGTACTTC
>TRBV14|.|TRBJ2-7|.
CASSQHRRFEQYF
TGTGCCAGCAGCCAACACAGGCGTTTTGAGCAGTACTTC